The table lists the clone carrying this T cell receptor (beta chain) with a few counts. Its target is not known. The data are from a study of shared clonotypes between healthy human individuals. Study-wide findings and caveats: Even with large depth, rarefaction showed that sorted-subset sequencing was incomplete.

Study processing details: ImmunoSEQ junction-only sequences lacked quality scores, so their filtering differed. Some clones are missing from TCRdb's copy, which holds only in-frame ones; the method was immunoSEQ multiplex PCR. That table supplies the V and J calls and clone size; D and trimming were determined from the DNA. The sample shows approximately 2,300,000 clones, 92% of them seen only once. The receptor comes from a young man in good health. Some clones in this sample may be carry-over from other donors' samples. Sequencing used naive CD4+ T cells from PBMCs. Subset here: CD45RA+ positively selected.

The CDR3, as DNA: TGCGCCAGCAGCCCACGAGTATGGGAGGCCAATCAGCCCCAGCATTTT. It translates to CASSPRVWEANQPQHF. This chain uses TRBV5-1 with TRBJ1-5; no reliable D call. CDR3 size: 16 residues. The V gene's germline CDR1 is SGHRS and CDR2 YFSETQ. Trimming cost V 4 bases and J 3 bases, with 17 bases left between them.